Each of the 25 T cell receptor beta chains below was sequenced from the same sample in a study of early T cells in non-severe SARS-CoV-2 infection. TCRdb reprocessed the 5' RACE reads via MiXCR and lists one record per CDR3 protein. The data contain tens of thousands of distinct CDR3 sequences, roughly 8.2% of them singletons. Material: whole blood, obtained at baseline. These receptors came from an adult who was a healthcare worker with PCR-confirmed SARS-CoV-2 infection or an uninfected control (not recorded which).

Note on this clonotype: A much larger clone differs by one base, so this may be a read error. The V gene is TRBV7-2, the J gene TRBJ2-1; D is possibly TRBD1 or TRBD2 (5 bases each). Germline loops: CDR1 SGHTA, CDR2 FQGNSA. The CDR3 loop spans 14 amino acids. V lost 4 bases, J lost 6 bases, and 13 bases lay in between. CDR3 sequence: CASSSLGVCNEQFF. DNA of the CDR3: TGTGCCAGCAGCTCCCTGGGGGTCTGCAATGAGCAGTTCTTC.

J is TRBJ2-1 and V is TRBV11-2, with D perhaps being TRBD1 or TRBD2 (5 bases each). This CDR3 is 19 amino acids long. The V gene lost 5 bases and the J gene lost 8 bases, with 31 bases spanning the gap. Looked up from germline, CDR1 is SGHAT and CDR2 is FQNNGV. CDR3 protein: CASSPLQGVRRGATYEQFF. The CDR3 coding sequence is TGTGCCAGCAGCCCCCTTCAGGGCGTGCGACGGGGAGCAACGTATGAGCAGTTCTTC.

This sequence joins TRBV12-3 or TRBV12-4 and TRBJ2-3, with a possible D match to TRBD2 (6 bases). The CDR3 length is 11 residues. Trimming took off 8 bases at V and 3 bases at J, with 6 bases between the two ends. CDR3 protein: CASGRTDTQYF. In nucleotides, the CDR3 is TGTGCCAGCGGGAGGACAGATACGCAGTATTTT.

This clonotype occurred a few times. The rearrangement joins TRBV29-1 to TRBJ2-2; D possibly corresponds to TRBD1 (6 bases). Germline assignment: CDR1 SQVTM and CDR2 ANQGSEA. Trimming cost V 5 bases and J 7 bases, with 11 bases left between them. This CDR3 spans 12 amino acids. CDR3 DNA sequence: TGCAGCGTTCGGACAGATTTCGGGGAGCTGTTTTTT. Amino acid sequence: CSVRTDFGELFF.

This clonotype was detected many times. The chain couples TRBV6-2 or TRBV6-3 to TRBJ2-5, with D perhaps TRBD2 (5 bases). Trimming left V 7 bases short and J 5 bases short, with 14 bases between. This CDR3 has 13 amino acids. Germline-derived CDR1 and CDR2 are MNHEY and SVGEGT. The CDR3 region is CASTPGLLETQYF. In nucleotides, the CDR3 is TGTGCCAGCACCCCAGGACTTCTGGAGACCCAGTACTTC.

The sample holds a few counts of this clonotype. The chain joins TRBV7-2 to TRBJ1-3; the D is unclear. Germline V gene lookup returns CDR1 SGHTA and CDR2 FQGNSA. CDR3 length equals 14 residues. With 0 bases removed from V and 0 bases from J, the gap between germline ends came to 3 bases. CDR3 protein: CASSLARSGNTIYF. CDR3 DNA: TGTGCCAGCAGCTTAGCCCGCTCTGGAAACACCATATATTTT.

This clonotype appeared a few times. This chain links TRBV5-1 with TRBJ2-7; D gene unclear. CDR1 is SGHRS and CDR2 is YFSETQ in the germline V gene. The CDR3 has 12 residues. Trimming took off 4 bases at V and 6 bases at J, with 11 bases between the two ends. The CDR3 loop is CASSLVPSEQYF. The CDR3 DNA is TGCGCCAGCAGCCTGGTCCCCTCCGAGCAGTACTTC.

This clonotype was counted ten times or more. The chain has TRBV9 and TRBJ2-1; 7 bases align to TRBD2. This CDR3 spans 15 amino acids. Germline values: CDR1 SGDLS, CDR2 YYNGEE. V shed 4 bases, J shed 5 bases, and the junction held 9 bases outside the gene matches. CDR3 bases: TGTGCCAGCAGCTTTACGGGAGGCGCGGACAATGAGCAGTTCTTC. It is translated as CASSFTGGADNEQFF.

The chain carries TRBV25-1 and TRBJ2-7; D is possibly TRBD1 (8 bases). Trimming took 6 bases from V and 5 from J, leaving 20 bases between them. The CDR3 sequence is 15 residues long. CDR1 and CDR2 from the germline V gene are MGHDK and SYGVNS. CDR3 sequence (DNA): TGTGCCAGCAGCATCTTGGACAGGGAGGGTCACGAGCAGTACTTC. This sequence encodes CASSILDREGHEQYF.

The chain combines TRBV6-5 with TRBJ2-1, with D tentatively TRBD1 (6 bases). CDR3 length: 15 residues. With 4 bases removed from V and 3 bases from J, the gap between germline ends came to 13 bases. CDR1 is MNHEY, CDR2 SVGAGI, per germline. This CDR3 is CASSSRDKFYNEQFF. CDR3 nucleotides: TGTGCCAGCAGTTCCCGGGACAAATTCTACAATGAGCAGTTCTTC.

V is TRBV5-4 and J is TRBJ2-4; D call uncertain. The germline V and J ends were trimmed by 0 bases and 5 bases, with 12 bases remaining between them. This CDR3 comprises 15 residues. CDR1 is SGHNT and CDR2 is YYREEE in the germline V gene (reference sequence). The CDR3 reads CASSLDPQSENIQYF. For the CDR3, the DNA is TGTGCCAGCAGCTTGGACCCCCAGTCGGAAAACATTCAGTACTTC.

The chain couples TRBV7-2 to TRBJ2-7; D tentatively fits TRBD1 or TRBD2 (5 bases each). This CDR3 has 14 amino acids. Germline loops: CDR1 SGHTA, CDR2 FQGNSA. V shed 0 bases and J shed 3 bases, with 9 bases lying between them. The CDR3 reads CASSLAGELYEQYF. CDR3 bases: TGTGCCAGCAGCTTAGCGGGGGAGCTCTACGAGCAGTACTTC.

The chain has TRBV9 and TRBJ2-5, with TRBD2 identical over 8 bases. The CDR3 totals 16 residues. Germline assignment: CDR1 SGDLS and CDR2 YYNGEE. V trimming: 3 bases; J trimming: 5 bases; junction bases outside the gene matches: 12. CDR3 in amino acids: CASSGLSGSQGETQYF. CDR3 nucleotide sequence: TGTGCCAGCAGCGGACTGAGCGGGAGCCAGGGGGAGACCCAGTACTTC.

This clonotype was observed many times. CDR3 amino acids: CASSLQEGTEAFF. In DNA, the CDR3 is TGTGCCAGCAGCTTACAGGAGGGCACTGAAGCTTTCTTT. The chain is built from TRBV7-9 and TRBJ1-1; unclear D gene. The CDR3 totals 13 residues. V lost 2 bases to trimming and J lost 4 bases, with 8 bases between them. Per the germline V gene, CDR1 is SEHNR and CDR2 is FQNEAQ (reference sequence). Variable domain in full (rest from reference TRBV7-9 and TRBJ1-1): DTGVSQNPRHKITKRGQNVTFRCDPISEHNRLYWYRQTLGQGPEFLTYFQNEAQLEKSRLLSDRFSAERPKGSFSTLEIQRTEQGDSAMYLCASSLQEGTEAFFGQGTRLTVV.

The sample holds many counts of this clonotype. The chain combines TRBV7-3 with TRBJ2-1, with D perhaps matching TRBD2 (6 bases). CDR3 length: 14 amino acids. Trimming removed 2 bases from V and 7 bases from J, with 12 bases in between. Germline V gene sequence: CDR1 SGHTA, CDR2 FQGTGA. The CDR3 DNA sequence: TGTGCCAGCAGCTTATCGGACTACCGGAATGAGCAGTTCTTC. Protein product: CASSLSDYRNEQFF.

In its sample, this clonotype was seen a few times. The chain carries TRBV11-2 and TRBJ2-3, with TRBD2 identical over 7 bases. Trimming at V came to 5 bases and at J to 15 bases, leaving 11 bases not matched to a gene. In germline, CDR1 is SGHAT, CDR2 FQNNGV. This CDR3 is 12 amino acids long. This chain's CDR3 is CASSAVGGSCYF. In nucleotides, the CDR3 is TGTGCCAGCAGCGCAGTAGGCGGGAGTTGTTATTTT.

This clonotype was seen repeatedly, ten times or more. The rearrangement uses TRBV6-2 or TRBV6-3 and TRBJ2-7; the D is unclear. The CDR3 runs 16 residues. The V end lost 6 bases, the J end lost 2 bases, and 20 bases lay between the germline ends. Germline V gene data show CDR1 as MNHEY and CDR2 as SVGEGT. The CDR3: CASSHLRWQAAYEQYF. In DNA, the CDR3 is TGTGCCAGCAGCCACCTCCGCTGGCAGGCAGCCTACGAGCAGTACTTC.

There are many counts of this clonotype. The chain has TRBV3-1 and TRBJ2-4, with D maybe TRBD2 (6 bases). V lost 5 bases and J lost 2, with 7 bases in between. CDR3 length: 13 residues. Germline V gives CDR1 LGHDT, CDR2 YNNKEL (reference sequence). DNA of the CDR3: TGTGCCAGCAGCGGGAGGCCCAAAAACATTCAGTACTTC. The encoded protein is CASSGRPKNIQYF.

The J gene is TRBJ1-2, the V gene TRBV6-1; D call uncertain. The CDR3 runs 13 residues. V was cut by 2 bases and J by 6 bases, with 10 bases left in between. Germline CDR1 MNHNS, CDR2 SASEGT. CDR3 protein: CASSERGFNGYTF. CDR3 sequence (DNA): TGTGCCAGCAGTGAACGAGGATTCAATGGCTACACCTTC.

This chain connects TRBV12-3 or TRBV12-4 to TRBJ2-2, with 8 nucleotides matching TRBD2. The CDR3 contains 16 residues. V lost 6 bases to trimming and J lost 4 bases; unmatched junction nucleotides: 10. CDR3 nucleotide sequence: TGTGCCAGCAGCCGTCCCGGGACTAGTGGCACCGGGGAGCTGTTTTTT. The encoded protein is CASSRPGTSGTGELFF.

The rearrangement links TRBV29-1 to TRBJ2-7, with a weak D call TRBD2 (5 bases). With 3 bases removed from V and 2 bases from J, the gap between germline ends came to 14 bases. This CDR3 spans 14 amino acids. The V gene's germline CDR1 is SQVTM and CDR2 ANQGSEA. This CDR3 reads CSVDSGKNTYEQYF. For the CDR3, the DNA is TGCAGCGTTGATTCGGGGAAGAATACCTACGAGCAGTACTTC.

Only a few counts were recorded for this clonotype. This chain links TRBV20-1 with TRBJ2-7; the match to TRBD2 covers 12 bases. V shed 4 bases, J shed 7 bases, and the junction held 5 bases outside the gene matches. CDR1 and CDR2 from the germline V gene are DFQATT and SNEGSKA (reference sequence). The length of the CDR3 is 13 residues. The CDR3 nucleotides read TGCAGTGCTAAAGGACTAGCGGGAAGTGAGCAGTACTTC. Translated, it gives CSAKGLAGSEQYF.

In this sample, this clonotype turned up a few times. The rearrangement uses TRBV6-6 and TRBJ2-5; D gene unclear. The germline gives CDR1 MNHNY, CDR2 SVGAGI (reference sequence). CDR3 length equals 11 residues. V lost 2 bases and J lost 5, with 3 bases in between. This CDR3 reads CASSYMETQYF. CDR3 coding DNA: TGTGCCAGCAGTTACATGGAGACCCAGTACTTC.

V gene TRBV11-2 combines with J gene TRBJ1-1; no firm D call. The CDR3 runs to 15 residues. Trimming removed 5 bases from V and 1 base from J, with 14 bases in between. Looked up from germline, CDR1 is SGHAT and CDR2 is FQNNGV. CDR3 in amino acids: CASSIAWGGNTEAFF. DNA of the CDR3: TGTGCCAGCAGCATCGCGTGGGGTGGGAACACTGAAGCTTTCTTT.

In this sample, this clonotype turned up a few times. The chain uses TRBV18 and TRBJ2-5; D is tentatively TRBD1 or TRBD2 (5 bases each). The CDR3 is 13 amino acids. The V gene's germline CDR1 is KGHSH and CDR2 LQKENI. Trimming cost V 6 bases and J 5 bases, with 13 bases left between them. The chain's CDR3 is CASSLWDGETQYF. The CDR3 DNA is TGTGCCAGCTCTCTGTGGGACGGGGAGACCCAGTACTTC.